The 13 T cell receptor beta chains listed next were all sequenced from one sample in a study of shared clonotypes between healthy human individuals. Clones were sequenced by immunoSEQ multiplex PCR, and TCRdb holds only the in-frame ones, with some missing. This table has 2,500,000 or so clones, 80% to 95% appearing once. The sequencing input was naive CD4+ T cells from PBMCs. Subset denoted: CD45RA+ positively selected. The receptor source for this set is a man aged 18 to 30 in good health. Some clones in this sample may be carry-over from other donors' samples.

The chain uses TRBV11-2 and TRBJ2-2, with D possibly being TRBD1 (6 bases). This CDR3 region has 16 residues. The germline CDR1 and CDR2 sequences are SGHAT and FQNNGV. Trimming stripped 5 bases from V and 4 bases from J, with 17 bases between. The CDR3 DNA follows: TGTGCCAGCAGCCACTTCGTGGGGGCTGGCACCGGGGAGCTGTTTTTT. Its translation is CASSHFVGAGTGELFF.

The chain joins TRBV29-1 to TRBJ2-3; no reliable D call. Looked up from germline, CDR1 is SQVTM and CDR2 is ANQGSEA. This CDR3 has 11 amino acids. V lost 7 bases and J 6 bases, leaving 11 bases between the germline ends. Here the CDR3 reads CSGAPTDTQYF. The CDR3 DNA is TGCAGCGGTGCCCCCACCGATACGCAGTATTTT.

V and J are TRBV19 and TRBJ2-1; no clear D gene. The germline V and J ends were trimmed by 6 bases and 3 bases, with 6 bases remaining between them. Germline CDR1 and CDR2: LNHDA and SQIVND (reference sequence). The CDR3 extends over 12 amino acids. The CDR3 sequence: CASSPNYNEQFF. The CDR3 region has the DNA TGTGCCAGTAGCCCTAACTACAATGAGCAGTTCTTC.

The J gene is TRBJ2-5, the V gene TRBV28; D might be TRBD2 (6 bases). In germline, CDR1 is MDHEN, CDR2 SYDVKM. The V and J ends lost 11 bases and 1 base respectively, with 14 bases between them. CDR3 length equals 13 residues. The CDR3 bases are TGTGCCCTCTCCACCGGGGGCCAAGAGACCCAGTACTTC. Residues: CALSTGGQETQYF.

This clone was seen once. The V and J genes are TRBV5-4 and TRBJ2-7, with TRBD2 matching over 10 bases. The germline gives CDR1 SGHNT, CDR2 YYREEE (reference sequence). The CDR3 consists of 13 residues. V shed 4 bases and J 4 bases; nucleotides not matched to a gene: 2. CDR3 DNA sequence: TGTGCCAGCAGCCGAGCGGGAGGGTACGAGCAGTACTTC. Its protein is CASSRAGGYEQYF.

The chain recombines TRBV28 with TRBJ2-2; 13 bases align to TRBD2. In germline, CDR1 is MDHEN, CDR2 SYDVKM. The CDR3 extends over 16 amino acids. The V and J ends lost 7 bases and 3 bases, in that order; junction bases with no gene match: 5. CDR3 in DNA: TGTGCCAGCACCACGGGACTAGCGGGACACACCGGGGAGCTGTTTTTT. This sequence encodes CASTTGLAGHTGELFF.

The chain employs TRBV11-1 and TRBJ2-7; 7 bases fit TRBD2. V gave up 5 bases and J gave up 5 bases; unmatched junction bases: 12. The CDR3 totals 15 residues. Germline V gives CDR1 SGHAT, CDR2 FQDESV (reference sequence). The CDR3 bases are TGTGCCAGCAGCCCCCCACCCATGGGGACTAACGAGCAGTACTTC. It codes for CASSPPPMGTNEQYF.

This clone was detected once. The chain uses TRBV19 and TRBJ1-2; unclear D gene. This CDR3 has 12 amino acids. Trimming removed 5 bases at V and 7 bases at J, with 11 bases between. CDR1 and CDR2 (germline): LNHDA, SQIVND (reference sequence). In DNA, the CDR3 is TGTGCCAGTAGTCCTCAAGAGGGTGGCTACACCTTC. Its translation: CASSPQEGGYTF.

Concerning this clone itself: Other DNA variants within this sample encode the same CDR3. The V call is TRBV9, the J call TRBJ2-3, with 11 bases matching TRBD2. The J segment lost 5 bases and the V segment lost 0 bases, leaving 2 bases of the junction unmatched. The CDR3 covers 15 residues. Germline V gene sequence: CDR1 SGDLS, CDR2 YYNGEE. The CDR3, as DNA: TGTGCCAGCAGCGTAGGTGGACTAGCGGGAGATACGCAGTATTTT. The encoded protein is CASSVGGLAGDTQYF.

The J gene is TRBJ2-2, the V gene TRBV5-6; 7 bases are shared with TRBD1. This CDR3 has 14 residues. In germline, CDR1 is SGHDT, CDR2 YYEEEE. V lost 4 bases to trimming and J lost 4 bases; unmatched junction nucleotides: 4. The CDR3 nucleotides read TGTGCCAGCAGCCCGGACAGGCTCACCGGGGAGCTGTTTTTT. Amino acid sequence: CASSPDRLTGELFF.

V gene TRBV5-1 combines with J gene TRBJ1-6; TRBD1 aligns across 7 bases. This CDR3 spans 15 amino acids. Losses at the gene ends were 7 bases for V and 3 bases for J; bases not matched to a gene: 7. The germline CDR1 and CDR2 sequences are SGHRS and YFSETQ. The CDR3 nucleotides are TGCGCCAGCGGAACGGGACAGCGCTATAATTCACCCCTCCACTTT. The encoded protein is CASGTGQRYNSPLHF. Supplemented by reference TRBV5-1 and TRBJ1-6, the full variable domain reads KAGVTQTPRYLIKTRGQQVTLSCSPISGHRSVSWYQQTPGQGLQFLFEYFSETQRNKGNFPGRFSGRQFSNSRSEMNVSTLELGDSALYLCASGTGQRYNSPLHFGNGTRLTVT.

The gene calls are TRBV9 and TRBJ2-1, with a tentative D call TRBD1 (6 bases). The CDR3 covers 15 residues. Germline CDR1 reads SGDLS; CDR2 reads YYNGEE. The V end lost 0 bases, the J end lost 2 bases, and 9 bases lay between the germline ends. The CDR3 bases are TGTGCCAGCAGCGTAGCACAGGGTCCCTACAATGAGCAGTTCTTC. Encoded protein: CASSVAQGPYNEQFF.

V and J are TRBV7-9 and TRBJ2-2; D may be TRBD1 (7 bases). The CDR3 spans 16 residues. In germline, CDR1 is SEHNR, CDR2 FQNEAQ (reference sequence). Trimming shortened V by 4 bases and J by 2 bases, and 14 bases separated the two germline ends. The CDR3 DNA sequence: TGTGCCAGCAGCTGGAGGGGGACAGCCAACACCGGGGAGCTGTTTTTT. It translates to CASSWRGTANTGELFF.